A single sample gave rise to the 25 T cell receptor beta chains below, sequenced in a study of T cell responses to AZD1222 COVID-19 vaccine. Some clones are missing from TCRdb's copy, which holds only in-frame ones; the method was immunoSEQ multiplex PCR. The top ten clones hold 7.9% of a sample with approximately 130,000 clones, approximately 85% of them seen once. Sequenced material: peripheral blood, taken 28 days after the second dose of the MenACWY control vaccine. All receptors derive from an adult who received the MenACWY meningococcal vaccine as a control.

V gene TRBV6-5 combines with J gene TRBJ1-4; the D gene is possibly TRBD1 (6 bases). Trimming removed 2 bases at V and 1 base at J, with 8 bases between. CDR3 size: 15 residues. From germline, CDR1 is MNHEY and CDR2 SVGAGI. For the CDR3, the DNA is TGTGCCAGCAGTTACCGAGGGGGAACTAATGAAAAACTGTTTTTT. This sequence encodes CASSYRGGTNEKLFF.

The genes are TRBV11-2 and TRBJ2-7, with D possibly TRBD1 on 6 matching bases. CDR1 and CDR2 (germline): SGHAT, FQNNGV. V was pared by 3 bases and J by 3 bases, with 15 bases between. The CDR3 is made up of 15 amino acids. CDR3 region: CASSLGTGNVYEQYV. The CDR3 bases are TGTGCCAGCAGCTTGGGAACAGGGAACGTCTACGAGCAGTACGTC.

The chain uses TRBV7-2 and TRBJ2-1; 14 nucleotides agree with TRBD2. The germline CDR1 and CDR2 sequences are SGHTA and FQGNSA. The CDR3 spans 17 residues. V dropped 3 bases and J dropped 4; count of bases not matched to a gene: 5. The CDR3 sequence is CASSFQRTSGRYNEQFF. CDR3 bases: TGTGCCAGCAGCTTCCAAAGGACTAGCGGGAGGTACAATGAGCAGTTCTTC.

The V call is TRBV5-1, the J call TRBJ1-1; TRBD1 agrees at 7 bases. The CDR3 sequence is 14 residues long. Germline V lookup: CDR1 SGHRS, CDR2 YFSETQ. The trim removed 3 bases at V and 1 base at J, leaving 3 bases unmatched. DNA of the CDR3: TGCGCCAGCAGCTCCCGGGACAGGAACACTGAAGCTTTCTTT. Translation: CASSSRDRNTEAFF.

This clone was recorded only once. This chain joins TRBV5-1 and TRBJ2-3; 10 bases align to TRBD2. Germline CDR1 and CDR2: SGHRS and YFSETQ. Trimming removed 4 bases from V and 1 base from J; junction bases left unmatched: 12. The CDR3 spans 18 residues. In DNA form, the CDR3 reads TGCGCCAGCAGCCCCAGCCTAGCGGGAGTTGGGGGCACAGATACGCAGTATTTT. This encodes CASSPSLAGVGGTDTQYF.

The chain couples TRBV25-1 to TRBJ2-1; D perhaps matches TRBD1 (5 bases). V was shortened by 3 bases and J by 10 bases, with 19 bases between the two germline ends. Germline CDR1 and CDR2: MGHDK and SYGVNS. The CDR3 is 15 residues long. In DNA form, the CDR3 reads TGTGCCAGCAGTGATCCCGACAGTGGCTACCAGGAGCAGTTCTTC. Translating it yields CASSDPDSGYQEQFF.

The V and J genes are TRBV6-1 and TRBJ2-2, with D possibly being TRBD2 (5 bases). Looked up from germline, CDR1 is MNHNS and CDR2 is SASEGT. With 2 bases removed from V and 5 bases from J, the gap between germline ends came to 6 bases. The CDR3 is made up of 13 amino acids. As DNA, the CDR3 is TGTGCCAGCAGTGAAACGGGAACCGGGGAGCTGTTTTTT. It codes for CASSETGTGELFF.

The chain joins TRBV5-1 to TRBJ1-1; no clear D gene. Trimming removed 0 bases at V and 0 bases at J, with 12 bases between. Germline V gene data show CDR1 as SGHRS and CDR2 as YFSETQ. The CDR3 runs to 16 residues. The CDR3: CASSLGMGRLNTEAFF. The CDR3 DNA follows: TGCGCCAGCAGCTTGGGTATGGGCAGGTTGAACACTGAAGCTTTCTTT.

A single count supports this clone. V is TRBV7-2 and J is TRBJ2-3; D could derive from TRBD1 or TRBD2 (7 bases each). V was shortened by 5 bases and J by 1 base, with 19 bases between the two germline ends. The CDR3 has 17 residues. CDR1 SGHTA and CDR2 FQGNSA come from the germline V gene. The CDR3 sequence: CASSQRLGGTGTDTQYF. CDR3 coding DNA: TGTGCCAGCAGCCAGAGGCTCGGGGGGACAGGCACAGATACGCAGTATTTT.

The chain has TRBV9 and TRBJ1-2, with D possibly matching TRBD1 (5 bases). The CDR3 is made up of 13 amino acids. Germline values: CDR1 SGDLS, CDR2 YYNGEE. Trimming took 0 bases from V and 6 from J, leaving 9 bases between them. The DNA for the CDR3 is TGTGCCAGCAGCGTAGACGACAGCCATGGCTACACCTTC. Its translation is CASSVDDSHGYTF.

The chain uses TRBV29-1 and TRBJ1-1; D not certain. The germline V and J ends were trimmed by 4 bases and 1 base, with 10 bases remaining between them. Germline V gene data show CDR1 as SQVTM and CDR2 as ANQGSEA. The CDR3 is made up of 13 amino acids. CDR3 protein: CSVALGGNTEAFF. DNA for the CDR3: TGCAGCGTTGCCTTGGGCGGGAACACTGAAGCTTTCTTT.

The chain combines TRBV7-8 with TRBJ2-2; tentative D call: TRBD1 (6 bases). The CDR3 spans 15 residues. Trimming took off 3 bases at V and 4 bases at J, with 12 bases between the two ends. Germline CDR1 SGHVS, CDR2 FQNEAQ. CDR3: CASSFFRGSTGELFF. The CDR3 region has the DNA TGTGCCAGCAGCTTTTTCAGGGGCAGCACCGGGGAGCTGTTTTTT.

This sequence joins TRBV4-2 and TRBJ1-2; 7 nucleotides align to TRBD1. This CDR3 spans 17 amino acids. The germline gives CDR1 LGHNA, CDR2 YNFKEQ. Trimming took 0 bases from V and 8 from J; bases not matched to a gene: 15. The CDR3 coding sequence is TGTGCCAGCAGCCAAGATCGCCCCATGGGACAGAGCAAAGGCTACACCTTC. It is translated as CASSQDRPMGQSKGYTF.

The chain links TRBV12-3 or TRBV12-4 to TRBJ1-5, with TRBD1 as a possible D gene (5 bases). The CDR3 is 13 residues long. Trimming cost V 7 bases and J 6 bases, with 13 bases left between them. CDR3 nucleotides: TGTGCCAGCATGGGGGATTCAAGTCAGCCCCAGCATTTT. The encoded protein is CASMGDSSQPQHF.

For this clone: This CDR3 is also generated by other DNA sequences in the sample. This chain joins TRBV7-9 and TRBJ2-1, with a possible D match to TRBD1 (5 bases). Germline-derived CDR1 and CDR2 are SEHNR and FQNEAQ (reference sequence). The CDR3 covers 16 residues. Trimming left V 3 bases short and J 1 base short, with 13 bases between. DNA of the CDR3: TGTGCCAGCAGCTTGTCCCTGGCAGGGTCCTACAATGAGCAGTTCTTC. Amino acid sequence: CASSLSLAGSYNEQFF.

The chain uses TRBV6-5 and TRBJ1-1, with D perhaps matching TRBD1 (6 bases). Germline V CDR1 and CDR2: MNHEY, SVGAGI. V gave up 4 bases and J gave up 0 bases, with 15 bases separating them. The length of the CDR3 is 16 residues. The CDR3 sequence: CASSFLVQGMNTEAFF. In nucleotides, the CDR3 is TGTGCCAGCAGTTTCTTGGTACAGGGAATGAACACTGAAGCTTTCTTT.

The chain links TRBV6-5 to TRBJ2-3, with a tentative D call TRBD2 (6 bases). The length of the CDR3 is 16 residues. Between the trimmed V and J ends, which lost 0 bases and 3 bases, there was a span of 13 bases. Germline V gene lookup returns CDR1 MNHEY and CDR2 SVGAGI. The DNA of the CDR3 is TGTGCCAGCAGTTACTCGAAGGGTGCGGGAACAGATACGCAGTATTTT. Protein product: CASSYSKGAGTDTQYF.

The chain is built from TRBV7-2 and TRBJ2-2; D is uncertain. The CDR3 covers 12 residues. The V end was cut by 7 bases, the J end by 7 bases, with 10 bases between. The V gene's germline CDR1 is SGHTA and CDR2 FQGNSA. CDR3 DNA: TGTGCCAGCAACCAACCCCTCGGGGAGCTGTTTTTT. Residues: CASNQPLGELFF.

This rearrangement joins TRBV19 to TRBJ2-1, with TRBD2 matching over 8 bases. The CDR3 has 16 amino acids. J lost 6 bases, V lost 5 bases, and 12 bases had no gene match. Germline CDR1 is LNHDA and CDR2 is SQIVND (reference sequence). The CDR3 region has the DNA TGTGCCAGTAGTGCCCCTAGTCGGGGGGGGCTCAATGAGCAGTTCTTC. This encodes CASSAPSRGGLNEQFF.

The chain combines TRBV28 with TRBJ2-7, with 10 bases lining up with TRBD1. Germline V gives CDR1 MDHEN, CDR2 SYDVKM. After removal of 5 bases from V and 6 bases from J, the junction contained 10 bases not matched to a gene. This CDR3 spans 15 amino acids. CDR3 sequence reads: CASSSHRDRGVEQYV. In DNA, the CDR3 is TGTGCCAGCAGTAGCCACCGGGACAGGGGAGTCGAGCAGTACGTC.

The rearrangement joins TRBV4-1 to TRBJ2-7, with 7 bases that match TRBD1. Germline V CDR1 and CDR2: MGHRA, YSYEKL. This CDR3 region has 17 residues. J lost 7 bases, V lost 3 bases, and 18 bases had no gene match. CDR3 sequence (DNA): TGCGCCAGCAGCCAGCCTGCCGGGACAGCTTTATTTTCGGAGCAGTACTTC. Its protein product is CASSQPAGTALFSEQYF.

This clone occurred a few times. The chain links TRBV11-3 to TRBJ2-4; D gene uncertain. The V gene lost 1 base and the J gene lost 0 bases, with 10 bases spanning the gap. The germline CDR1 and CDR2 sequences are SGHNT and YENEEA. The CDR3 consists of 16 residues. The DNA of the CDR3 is TGTGCCAGCAGCTTAGGAGAAAGAAGAGCCAAAAACATTCAGTACTTC. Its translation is CASSLGERRAKNIQYF. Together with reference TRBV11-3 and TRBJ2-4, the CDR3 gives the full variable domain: EAGVVQSPRYKIIEKKQPVAFWCNPISGHNTLYWYLQNLGQGPELLIRYENEEAVDDSQLPKDRFSAERLKGVDSTLKIQPAELGDSAVYLCASSLGERRAKNIQYFGAGTRLSVL.

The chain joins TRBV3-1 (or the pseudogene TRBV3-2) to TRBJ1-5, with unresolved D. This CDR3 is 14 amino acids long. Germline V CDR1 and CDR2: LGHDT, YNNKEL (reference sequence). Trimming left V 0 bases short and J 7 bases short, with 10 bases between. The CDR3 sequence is CASSQDPVSQPQHF. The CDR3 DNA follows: TGTGCCAGCAGCCAAGATCCCGTGAGCCAGCCCCAGCATTTT.

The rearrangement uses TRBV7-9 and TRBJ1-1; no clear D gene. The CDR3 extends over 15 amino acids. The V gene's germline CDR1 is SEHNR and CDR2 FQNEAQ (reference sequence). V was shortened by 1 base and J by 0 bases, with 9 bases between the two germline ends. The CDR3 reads CASSLVVSLNTEAFF. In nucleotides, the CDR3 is TGTGCCAGCAGCTTAGTCGTCAGCTTGAACACTGAAGCTTTCTTT.

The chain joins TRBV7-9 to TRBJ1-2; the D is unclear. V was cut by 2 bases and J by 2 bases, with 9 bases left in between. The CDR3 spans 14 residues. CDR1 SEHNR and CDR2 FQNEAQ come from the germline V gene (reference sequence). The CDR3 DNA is TGTGCCAGCAGCTTACAACCGCAGAACTATGGCTACACCTTC. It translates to CASSLQPQNYGYTF.